The source of this T cell receptor (beta chain) is a study of tumor-infiltrating lymphocytes in glioblastoma multiforme. Broader study findings: Just one glioblastoma patient contributed to the TCR-mutation comparison. Functional subtype sorting of these T cells was not performed.

Of note for this clonotype: Its antigen is as yet unknown.

TCRB libraries came from RNA via three nested multiplex PCR rounds. TCRB-specific cDNA synthesis used around 550 ng of total RNA. Unique molecular identifiers were not described for the libraries. A single record per CDR3 protein comes from TCRdb applying MiXCR to the multiplex PCR reads. The sample holds almost 15,000 distinct CDR3 sequences, over 55% seen once. The source material was brain tumor tissue. This receptor was identified in a male donor with glioblastoma.

The CDR3 coding sequence is TGTGCCAGCAGCCTAGCGGCCACAGATACGCAGTATTTT. Its protein product is CASSLAATDTQYF. The chain carries TRBV11-2 and TRBJ2-3; 7 bases are shared with TRBD2. The J segment lost 2 bases and the V segment lost 5 bases, leaving 1 base of the junction unmatched. Germline V gene lookup returns CDR1 SGHAT and CDR2 FQNNGV. This CDR3 comprises 13 residues. Combining the CDR3 with reference TRBV11-2 and TRBJ2-3 gives the whole variable domain EAGVAQSPRYKIIEKRQSVAFWCNPISGHATLYWYQQILGQGPKLLIQFQNNGVVDDSQLPKDRFSAERLKGVDSTLKIQPAKLEDSAVYLCASSLAATDTQYFGPGTRLTVL.